The 22 T cell receptor beta chains below come from one sample, sequenced in a study of shared clonotypes between healthy human individuals. Produced via immunoSEQ multiplex PCR; TCRdb's table is partial and in-frame only. The sample carries about half a million clones, about 84% recorded once. Sequenced input: PBMCs. These receptor sequences come from a woman between 40 and 50 years old in good health. Some clones in this sample may be carry-over from other donors' samples.

This chain connects TRBV7-9 to TRBJ2-7; D ambiguous. CDR3 length equals 14 residues. Germline lookup yields CDR1 SEHNR and CDR2 FQNEAQ (reference sequence). Trimming left V 4 bases short and J 1 base short, with 11 bases between. CDR3 coding DNA: TGTGCCAGCAGCTCCCCCCCGAGATCCTACGAGCAGTACTTC. Its protein product is CASSSPPRSYEQYF.

V gene TRBV10-3 combines with J gene TRBJ1-1; D remains unclear. V shed 2 bases and J shed 1 base, with 11 bases lying between them. Looked up from germline, CDR1 is ENHRY and CDR2 is SYGVKD. The CDR3 length is 15 residues. The CDR3 coding sequence is TGTGCCATCAGTGAGCAGGAGGCGGGGAACACTGAAGCTTTCTTT. Its translation is CAISEQEAGNTEAFF.

Regarding this clone: One junction end disagrees with the germline gene, perhaps due to a read error. V and J are TRBV4-1 and TRBJ2-3; D remains ambiguous. The CDR3 has 12 residues. Germline V gene lookup returns CDR1 MGHRA and CDR2 YSYEKL. The CDR3 bases are TGTGCCAGCAGCCAAGGTAGAGATACGCAGTATTTT. Amino acids: CASSQGRDTQYF.

The V gene is TRBV7-3, the J gene TRBJ2-1; TRBD2 agrees at 14 bases. This CDR3 has 17 residues. The junction had 5 bases not matched to a gene; V was cut back by 1 base and J by 6 bases. CDR1 is SGHTA, CDR2 FQGTGA, per germline. The CDR3 nucleotides read TGTGCCAGCAGCTTAATGGGGACTAGCGGGAGAAGCAATGAGCAGTTCTTC. This translates into CASSLMGTSGRSNEQFF.

A word on this clone: The likely explanation is a read error, given a far larger clone one base away. The chain links TRBV10-3 to TRBJ1-2; no definite D call. Germline loops: CDR1 ENHRY, CDR2 SYGVKD. The length of the CDR3 is 13 residues. The CDR3 DNA reads as TGTGCCAGCAGTGAACATGGTATCTATGGCTACACCTTC. It codes for CASSEHGIYGYTF.

Regarding this clone: One end of the junction is discordant with germline, which a read error may explain. This chain uses TRBV13 with TRBJ1-1; D might be TRBD1 (6 bases). CDR3 size: 12 residues. Per germline, CDR1 PRHDT and CDR2 FYEKMQ (reference sequence). The CDR3 nucleotides read TGTGCCAGCAGATTGCGACAGGAAGCCTTGGACTTT. Residues: CASRLRQEALDF.

This clone was counted a few times. This chain connects TRBV5-1 to TRBJ1-1, with a tentative D call TRBD1 (6 bases). The CDR3 is 15 amino acids. Germline CDR1 and CDR2: SGHRS and YFSETQ. Trimming removed 5 bases from V and 0 bases from J, with 14 bases in between. The CDR3 DNA is TGCGCCAGCAGTCTCCAGGGGTTTATGAACACTGAAGCTTTCTTT. Translation: CASSLQGFMNTEAFF. The full variable domain, in which reference TRBV5-1 and TRBJ1-1 provide the parts outside the CDR3, is KAGVTQTPRYLIKTRGQQVTLSCSPISGHRSVSWYQQTPGQGLQFLFEYFSETQRNKGNFPGRFSGRQFSNSRSEMNVSTLELGDSALYLCASSLQGFMNTEAFFGQGTRLTVV.

The rearrangement uses TRBV10-1 and TRBJ2-1, with 8 bases that match TRBD2. Germline V gene sequence: CDR1 WNHNN, CDR2 SYGVQD (reference sequence). J lost 6 bases, V lost 3 bases, and 7 bases had no gene match. This CDR3 spans 15 amino acids. For the CDR3, the DNA is TGCGCCAGCAGTGATGGTAGTAGCGGGGCCAATGAGCAGTTCTTC. Translation: CASSDGSSGANEQFF.

The CDR3 is CASSSTSGSYEQYF. The CDR3 DNA is TGCGCCAGCAGCTCGACTAGCGGGAGCTACGAGCAGTACTTC. The rearrangement links TRBV5-1 to TRBJ2-7; TRBD2 matches 12 bases. Per the germline V gene, CDR1 is SGHRS and CDR2 is YFSETQ. The CDR3 is 14 residues long. The trim removed 3 bases at V and 3 bases at J, leaving 1 base unmatched.

Comment on this clone: This probably arose from a read error, given a far larger clone one base away. The sample carries other DNA sequences with the same CDR3. The V and J genes are TRBV6-5 and TRBJ2-7; 7 bases are a match to TRBD1. The ends lost 10 bases at V and 3 bases at J; junction bases unmatched: 9. Germline assignment: CDR1 MNHEY and CDR2 SVGAGI. The CDR3 has 13 residues. CDR3 region: CATSRDSLYEQYF. DNA of the CDR3: TGTGCCACCTCGAGGGACAGCCTCTACGAGCAGTACTTC.

V and J are TRBV10-3 and TRBJ2-4; D not resolved. V was shortened by 3 bases and J by 4 bases, with 1 base between the two germline ends. This CDR3 has 11 amino acids. Germline V gene data show CDR1 as ENHRY and CDR2 as SYGVKD. The CDR3 here is CAISEKNIQYF. CDR3 nucleotides: TGTGCCATCAGTGAAAAAAACATTCAGTACTTC.

The chain uses TRBV5-1 and TRBJ2-7, with D perhaps matching TRBD1 (6 bases). Germline V CDR1 and CDR2: SGHRS, YFSETQ. The CDR3 sequence is 14 residues long. Trimming shortened V by 4 bases and J by 6 bases, and 17 bases separated the two germline ends. CDR3 DNA sequence: TGCGCCAGCAGCGGACACTACAGGGATGGCGAGCAGTACTTC. Translating gives CASSGHYRDGEQYF.

The V gene is TRBV5-1, the J gene TRBJ1-1; 11 bases agree with TRBD1. Germline CDR1 reads SGHRS; CDR2 reads YFSETQ. CDR3 length equals 12 residues. V lost 4 bases to trimming and J lost 9 bases; unmatched junction nucleotides: 2. The CDR3 bases are TGCGCCAGCAGCGGACAGGGGGCGCAAGCTTTCTTT. It yields the protein CASSGQGAQAFF.

The rearrangement links TRBV12-5 to TRBJ2-5; D is possibly TRBD1 or TRBD2 (5 bases each). The germline CDR1 and CDR2 sequences are LGHNT and FRNRAP. The CDR3 is 14 residues long. The ends were cut back, 1 base at V and 5 bases at J, with 11 bases in the middle. CDR3 sequence: CASGLGDGIETQYF. The CDR3, as DNA: TGTGCTAGTGGTTTGGGGGACGGGATCGAGACCCAGTACTTC. The full variable domain, its missing parts supplied by reference TRBV12-5 and TRBJ2-5, is DARVTQTPRHKVTEMGQEVTMRCQPILGHNTVFWYRQTMMQGLELLAYFRNRAPLDDSGMPKDRFSAEMPDATLATLKIQPSEPRDSAVYFCASGLGDGIETQYFGPGTRLLVL.

This chain links TRBV2 with TRBJ2-5, with 7 nucleotides matching TRBD2. After removal of 7 bases from V and 2 bases from J, the junction contained 7 bases not matched to a gene. Germline V gives CDR1 SNHLY, CDR2 FYNNEI. The CDR3 covers 14 residues. The CDR3 bases are TGTGCCAGCACTATGGGACTAAATCAAGAGACCCAGTACTTC. This translates into CASTMGLNQETQYF.

Points on this clone: It differs at one base from a far larger clone, so likely a read error. Distinct nucleotide sequences in the sample also encode this CDR3. CDR3 sequence reads: CASSLGTSVYEQYF. In DNA form, the CDR3 reads TGTGCCAGCAGCCTAGGGACTAGCGTCTACGAGCAGTACTTC. This chain links TRBV5-6 with TRBJ2-7, with 10 bases matching TRBD2. Germline assignment: CDR1 SGHDT and CDR2 YYEEEE. Germline trimming cut 4 bases from V and 3 bases from J; bases unmatched to any gene: 4. The CDR3 is made up of 14 amino acids.

On this clone: It differs at one base from a far larger clone, so likely a read error. Other DNA sequences from this sample encode an identical CDR3 as well. V and J are TRBV27 and TRBJ2-3, with a weak D call TRBD2 (6 bases). There are 15 residues in the CDR3. Germline CDR1 and CDR2: MNHEY and SMNVEV (reference sequence). The CDR3 here is CASSSGSIRTDTQYF. Here the CDR3 DNA reads TGTGCTAGCAGTTCCGGGAGTATCCGTACAGATACGCAGTATTTT.

Note on this clone: This likely stems from a read error, as it lies one base from a far larger clone. The sample carries other DNA sequences with the same CDR3. The chain uses TRBV29-1 and TRBJ2-5, with D perhaps matching TRBD2 (5 bases). The CDR3 is made up of 12 amino acids. Looked up from germline, CDR1 is SQVTM and CDR2 is ANQGSEA. V was pared by 7 bases and J by 4 bases, with 13 bases between. DNA for the CDR3: TGCAGCGCCGGGGTAGGGCGAGAGACCCAGTACTTC. Translation: CSAGVGRETQYF.

This clone was observed many times. The chain carries TRBV28 and TRBJ2-7; D possibly matches TRBD1 or TRBD2 (7 bases each). Trimming left V 11 bases short and J 6 bases short, with 20 bases between. The germline gives CDR1 MDHEN, CDR2 SYDVKM. The CDR3 spans 13 residues. The CDR3 coding sequence is TGTGCCGGGGGGGGGACAGCCACCACCGAGCAGTACTTC. Encoded protein: CAGGGTATTEQYF.

The chain has TRBV28 and TRBJ2-7, with D perhaps matching TRBD2 (6 bases). This CDR3 contains 12 residues. Trimming removed 7 bases from V and 4 bases from J, with 11 bases in between. From germline, CDR1 is MDHEN and CDR2 SYDVKM. CDR3 in amino acids: CASTASAYEQYF. The CDR3, as DNA: TGTGCCAGCACGGCTAGCGCTTACGAGCAGTACTTC.

V usage is TRBV15 and J usage is TRBJ2-2; TRBD2 matches 10 bases. The CDR3 runs 18 residues. The trim removed 5 bases at V and 0 bases at J, leaving 9 bases unmatched. CDR1 LNHNV and CDR2 YYDKDF come from the germline V gene (reference sequence). CDR3 DNA: TGTGCCACCAGCGCCGGGCTAGCGGGGGCCGCGAACACCGGGGAGCTGTTTTTT. Encoded protein: CATSAGLAGAANTGELFF.

The rearrangement uses TRBV21-1 and TRBJ1-1; TRBD1 is the table's D call, not checked against the DNA. TRBV21-1 is an annotated pseudogene. The CDR3 length is 15 residues. CDR3 residues: CASSKVGDLNTEAFF. The CDR3 DNA reads TGTGCCAGCAGCAAAGTAGGGGATTTGAACACTGAAGCTTTCTTT.